A single sample gave rise to the 31 T cell receptor beta chains below, sequenced in a study of CD8 T cells in ankylosing spondylitis. TCRdb re-called the 5' RACE reads through MiXCR, storing one row per CDR3 protein. Among nearly 350,000 distinct CDR3 sequences listed, roughly 14% were seen once. Specimen: blood, either unsorted or a sorted T cell fraction (not recorded which). All receptors derive from a male donor with ankylosing spondylitis or in good health (not recorded which).

The chain employs TRBV9 and TRBJ1-3; D might be TRBD1 (6 bases). Germline V gives CDR1 SGDLS, CDR2 YYNGEE. The V and J ends lost 0 bases and 2 bases respectively, with 12 bases between them. This CDR3 is 16 amino acids long. As DNA, the CDR3 is TGTGCCAGCAGCGTAGATCGGACAGATACTGGAAACACCATATATTTT. Its translation is CASSVDRTDTGNTIYF.

CDR3 sequence: CASGLGLAGKFF. CDR3 bases: TGTGCTAGTGGTTTGGGACTAGCGGGGAAGTTCTTC. This chain links TRBV12-5 with TRBJ2-1; 11 bases map to TRBD2. Trimming took 1 base from V and 14 from J; bases not matched to a gene: 1. This CDR3 has 12 residues. Germline assignment: CDR1 LGHNT and CDR2 FRNRAP.

The sample holds a few counts of this clonotype. This chain links TRBV12-3 or TRBV12-4 with TRBJ1-4; D remains unclear. The CDR3 is 14 amino acids. The germline V and J ends were trimmed by 5 bases and 8 bases, with 15 bases remaining between them. The CDR3 here is CASSGGPQGEKLFF. The CDR3 coding sequence is TGTGCCAGCAGTGGCGGGCCCCAAGGGGAAAAACTGTTTTTT.

This clonotype showed up just a few times. This sequence joins TRBV12-3 or TRBV12-4 and TRBJ2-1, with D perhaps matching TRBD1 (5 bases). CDR3 length: 13 residues. V gave up 4 bases and J gave up 7 bases, with 11 bases separating them. CDR3 protein: CASSYRTQNEQFF. In nucleotides, the CDR3 is TGTGCCAGCAGTTATAGGACACAGAATGAGCAGTTCTTC.

This clonotype came up a few times. The CDR3 DNA is TGTGCCAGCAGCTTGGCGGGAGGCTCAGGTTCCTATGGCTACACCTTC. Its protein product is CASSLAGGSGSYGYTF. The rearrangement links TRBV5-6 to TRBJ1-2, with D unclear. The CDR3 is 16 amino acids. V lost 0 bases to trimming and J lost 4 bases, with 16 bases between them. CDR1 and CDR2 (germline): SGHDT, YYEEEE.

This clonotype showed up just a few times. The rearrangement uses TRBV27 and TRBJ1-1; no clear D. Germline V gives CDR1 MNHEY, CDR2 SMNVEV (reference sequence). V shed 4 bases and J shed 5 bases, with 20 bases lying between them. The CDR3 has 16 amino acids. For the CDR3, the DNA is TGTGCCAGCAGTTCCCATCGCGTCGGCGGAGGGACTGAAGCTTTCTTT. This gives the protein CASSSHRVGGGTEAFF.

This clonotype was seen only a few times. This chain joins TRBV28 and TRBJ1-6; D remains ambiguous. V shed 5 bases and J shed 14 bases, with 10 bases lying between them. This CDR3 spans 11 amino acids. Germline CDR1 MDHEN, CDR2 SYDVKM. CDR3 sequence: CASSTTRTLHF. CDR3 sequence (DNA): TGTGCCAGCAGTACTACACGCACCCTCCACTTT.

This chain links TRBV12-3 or TRBV12-4 with TRBJ2-3, with a possible D match to TRBD1 (5 bases). V was shortened by 3 bases and J by 5 bases, with 9 bases between the two germline ends. There are 13 residues in the CDR3. The chain's CDR3 is CASSFGQGDTQYF. In DNA, the CDR3 is TGTGCCAGCAGTTTTGGGCAGGGAGATACGCAGTATTTT.

This clonotype was observed a few times. The rearrangement links TRBV20-1 to TRBJ2-2; D gene unclear. In germline, CDR1 is DFQATT, CDR2 SNEGSKA (reference sequence). The length of the CDR3 is 14 residues. Trimming stripped 6 bases from V and 5 bases from J, with 16 bases between. CDR3 coding DNA: TGCAGTGCGACCGGCCCCACGAGGACCGGGGAGCTGTTTTTT. It specifies CSATGPTRTGELFF.

This clonotype was seen a handful of times. V usage is TRBV14 and J usage is TRBJ2-3; possible D gene TRBD2, 7 bases. Germline CDR1 reads SGHDN; CDR2 reads FVKESK. Trimming took 3 bases from V and 4 from J, leaving 20 bases between them. The CDR3 sequence is 17 residues long. The CDR3: CASSQVEGGPRADTQYF. CDR3 nucleotide sequence: TGTGCCAGCAGCCAGGTGGAGGGGGGGCCTCGGGCAGATACGCAGTATTTT. The full variable domain, rest sourced from reference TRBV14 and TRBJ2-3, is EAGVTQFPSHSVIEKGQTVTLRCDPISGHDNLYWYRRVMGKEIKFLLHFVKESKQDESGMPNNRFLAERTGGTYSTLKVQPAELEDSGVYFCASSQVEGGPRADTQYFGPGTRLTVL.

This clonotype occurred a few times. The genes are TRBV12-3 or TRBV12-4 and TRBJ2-1; D is uncertain. Trimming stripped 4 bases from V and 14 bases from J, with 15 bases between. The CDR3 is made up of 12 amino acids. The CDR3 DNA sequence: TGTGCCAGCAGTTCCGGACGAGGCCCAAAGTTCTTC. As protein: CASSSGRGPKFF.

This clonotype was detected only a few times. The chain couples TRBV10-3 to TRBJ2-3, with a possible D match to TRBD1 (6 bases). The V end was cut by 4 bases, the J end by 2 bases, with 13 bases between. The V gene's germline CDR1 is ENHRY and CDR2 SYGVKD. This CDR3 has 15 residues. CDR3 sequence reads: CAISAMTGVTDTQYF. DNA for the CDR3: TGTGCCATCAGTGCCATGACAGGAGTCACAGATACGCAGTATTTT.

This clonotype was seen more than once but under ten times. The chain recombines TRBV12-3 or TRBV12-4 with TRBJ1-5; no definite D call. The CDR3 totals 15 residues. V shed 3 bases and J shed 4 bases, with 13 bases lying between them. The CDR3 is CASSLARVRNQPQHF. The CDR3 coding sequence is TGTGCCAGCAGTTTGGCAAGGGTAAGAAATCAGCCCCAGCATTTT.

This clonotype showed up just a few times. The chain carries TRBV12-3 or TRBV12-4 and TRBJ2-2, with TRBD1 identical over 7 bases. The J segment lost 3 bases and the V segment lost 10 bases, leaving 5 bases of the junction unmatched. There are 13 residues in the CDR3. CDR3: CAIDRVDTGELFF. The CDR3, as DNA: TGTGCCATAGACAGGGTCGACACCGGGGAGCTGTTTTTT.

The genes are TRBV5-1 and TRBJ2-7; 7 nucleotides agree with TRBD1. Trimming took 1 base from V and 5 from J; bases not matched to a gene: 12. The CDR3 contains 16 residues. From germline, CDR1 is SGHRS and CDR2 YFSETQ. CDR3 coding DNA: TGCGCCAGCAGCTTGACGGCAGGGGGACCTCGGGACGAGCAGTACTTC. Translating it yields CASSLTAGGPRDEQYF.

The rearrangement joins TRBV3-1 to TRBJ2-3; 9 positions agree with TRBD2. CDR3 length: 17 residues. J gave up 4 bases and V 3 bases, and 11 bases lay outside the gene matches. Germline V gene data show CDR1 as LGHDT and CDR2 as YNNKEL (reference sequence). CDR3 nucleotide sequence: TGTGCCAGCAGCCAGAACCTAGCGGGGCGGTGGTCAGATACGCAGTATTTT. It codes for CASSQNLAGRWSDTQYF.

The rearrangement links TRBV4-1 to TRBJ2-5, with TRBD2 identical over 7 bases. V lost 0 bases to trimming and J lost 4 bases; unmatched junction nucleotides: 8. CDR3 length: 16 residues. Germline loops: CDR1 MGHRA, CDR2 YSYEKL. CDR3 region: CASSQDRGGGTETQYF. The CDR3 nucleotides are TGCGCCAGCAGCCAAGATCGCGGCGGGGGAACAGAGACCCAGTACTTC.

The V and J genes are TRBV6-4 and TRBJ2-5; 10 bases align to TRBD1. This CDR3 is 14 amino acids long. Germline CDR1 and CDR2: MRHNA and SNTAGT. V lost 8 bases, J lost 5 bases, and 8 bases stayed unmatched. The CDR3, as DNA: TGTGCCAGCCTCCGGGACAGGGGTATCGAGACCCAGTACTTC. This encodes CASLRDRGIETQYF.

This clonotype showed up just a few times. The V call is TRBV29-1, the J call TRBJ1-1; D possibly corresponds to TRBD1 (6 bases). CDR1 SQVTM and CDR2 ANQGSEA come from the germline V gene. The CDR3 consists of 13 residues. V was shortened by 7 bases and J by 6 bases, with 18 bases between the two germline ends. The CDR3 DNA sequence: TGCAGCGGTACCTCCGGGGGCATGGCTGAAGCTTTCTTT. Amino acids: CSGTSGGMAEAFF.

This clonotype has just a few counts. CDR3 in amino acids: CASRPGQGMNYGYTF. Here the CDR3 DNA reads TGTGCCAGCAGGCCGGGACAGGGGATGAACTATGGCTACACCTTC. This sequence joins TRBV6-1 and TRBJ1-2; TRBD1 agrees at 10 bases. With 6 bases clipped from V and 2 bases from J, the junction kept 6 bases outside the gene matches. Germline V gene sequence: CDR1 MNHNS, CDR2 SASEGT. This CDR3 spans 15 amino acids.

The sample holds a few counts of this clonotype. The chain combines TRBV10-3 with TRBJ2-5; D assignment may be TRBD1 or TRBD2 (5 bases each). This CDR3 contains 13 residues. V was cut by 3 bases and J by 5 bases, with 10 bases left in between. The V gene's germline CDR1 is ENHRY and CDR2 SYGVKD. Here the CDR3 DNA reads TGTGCCATCAGTGAACGACAGCGGGAGACCCAGTACTTC. Protein product: CAISERQRETQYF.

This clonotype has at least ten counts. This rearrangement joins TRBV5-5 to TRBJ2-2; D remains ambiguous. The CDR3 contains 13 residues. CDR1 is SGHKS, CDR2 YYEKEE, per germline (reference sequence). Trimming pared 4 bases from V and 1 base from J, leaving 5 bases between. CDR3 in amino acids: CASSLQNTGELFF. The CDR3 DNA is TGTGCCAGCAGCCTTCAGAACACCGGGGAGCTGTTTTTT.

This clonotype was recorded once. The chain employs TRBV2 and TRBJ2-1; 9 nucleotides line up with TRBD2. The CDR3 covers 15 residues. V lost 7 bases to trimming and J lost 12 bases; unmatched junction nucleotides: 16. CDR1 is SNHLY, CDR2 FYNNEI, per germline. CDR3 nucleotides: TGTGCCAGCAAAGTAGGGCGGGAGGGGACCCGTGGGCAGTTCTTC. It yields the protein CASKVGREGTRGQFF.

This clonotype was seen a few times. The chain combines TRBV30 with TRBJ2-6, with D possibly being TRBD2 (5 bases). The ends were cut back, 1 base at V and 2 bases at J, with 6 bases in the middle. The germline CDR1 and CDR2 sequences are GTSNPN and SVGIG (reference sequence). This CDR3 contains 14 residues. In nucleotides, the CDR3 is TGTGCCTGGAGTGCGGGGACTGGGGCCAACGTCCTGACTTTC. Residues: CAWSAGTGANVLTF.

This clonotype was seen a few times. The chain carries TRBV7-6 and TRBJ2-2; no clear D gene. Germline lookup yields CDR1 SGHVS and CDR2 FNYEAQ. Trimming took off 1 base at V and 2 bases at J, with 17 bases between the two ends. The CDR3 consists of 18 residues. CDR3 in DNA: TGTGCCAGCAGCTTAGTAGGGCTAACCGGAGATAACACCGGGGAGCTGTTTTTT. It specifies CASSLVGLTGDNTGELFF.

V gene TRBV2 combines with J gene TRBJ2-3, with D possibly being TRBD1 or TRBD2 (5 bases each). There are 15 residues in the CDR3. The V gene's germline CDR1 is SNHLY and CDR2 FYNNEI. Trimming took off 7 bases at V and 0 bases at J, with 14 bases between the two ends. The CDR3 nucleotides are TGTGCCAGCACCCCCCCGGGACGGAGCACAGATACGCAGTATTTT. It yields the protein CASTPPGRSTDTQYF. Variable domain in full (rest from reference TRBV2 and TRBJ2-3): EPEVTQTPSHQVTQMGQEVILRCVPISNHLYFYWYRQILGQKVEFLVSFYNNEISEKSEIFDDQFSVERPDGSNFTLKIRSTKLEDSAMYFCASTPPGRSTDTQYFGPGTRLTVL.

This clonotype came up a few times. The V gene is TRBV25-1, the J gene TRBJ1-1, with TRBD1 as a possible D gene (5 bases). Germline V gene sequence: CDR1 MGHDK, CDR2 SYGVNS. Trimming shortened V by 0 bases and J by 10 bases, and 15 bases separated the two germline ends. This CDR3 has 14 residues. The CDR3 here is CASSEYGGRQGAFF. As DNA, the CDR3 is TGTGCCAGCAGTGAATATGGGGGTCGGCAGGGAGCTTTCTTT.

This clonotype appeared many times. The chain recombines TRBV4-1 with TRBJ1-6; weak D call: TRBD1 (6 bases). V was shortened by 1 base and J by 0 bases, with 13 bases between the two germline ends. Germline values: CDR1 MGHRA, CDR2 YSYEKL. This CDR3 spans 18 amino acids. The CDR3 region has the DNA TGCGCCAGCAGCCAAGGCGGCGGGGGCAGCTCCTATAATTCACCCCTCCACTTT. Amino acid sequence: CASSQGGGGSSYNSPLHF.

This rearrangement joins TRBV2 to TRBJ1-1; D uncertain. CDR3 length: 14 residues. The germline CDR1 and CDR2 sequences are SNHLY and FYNNEI. Trimming left V 5 bases short and J 2 bases short, with 12 bases between. The CDR3 nucleotides read TGTGCCAGCAGTCGTCCGGTACTAAACACTGAAGCTTTCTTT. This sequence encodes CASSRPVLNTEAFF.

This clonotype was observed a handful of times. The CDR3 region is CASSGRQGEFYGYTF. As DNA, the CDR3 is TGTGCCAGCAGTGGCCGCCAGGGGGAGTTCTATGGCTACACCTTC. The chain employs TRBV25-1 and TRBJ1-2, with TRBD1 matching 7 bases. The germline V gene has CDR1 MGHDK and CDR2 SYGVNS. This CDR3 is built from 15 residues. J lost 4 bases, V lost 4 bases, and 9 bases had no gene match.

The chain combines TRBV5-1 with TRBJ2-7; D call uncertain. There are 13 residues in the CDR3. Germline V gene lookup returns CDR1 SGHRS and CDR2 YFSETQ. Deletions cut 4 bases from V and 3 bases from J, with 11 bases between. The CDR3 DNA reads TGCGCCAGCAGCCCAGGATGGAACTACGAGCAGTACTTC. Its protein is CASSPGWNYEQYF.